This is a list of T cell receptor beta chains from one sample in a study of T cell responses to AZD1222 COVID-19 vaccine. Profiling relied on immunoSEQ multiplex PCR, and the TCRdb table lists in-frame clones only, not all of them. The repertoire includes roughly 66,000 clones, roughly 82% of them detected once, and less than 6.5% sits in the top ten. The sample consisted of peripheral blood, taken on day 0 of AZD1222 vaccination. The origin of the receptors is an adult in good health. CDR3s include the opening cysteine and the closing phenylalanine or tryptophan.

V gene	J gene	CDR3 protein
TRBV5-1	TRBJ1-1	CASSLVSANTEAFF
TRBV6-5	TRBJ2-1	CASSYVGEQFF
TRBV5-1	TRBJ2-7	CASSSSDRGSYEQYF
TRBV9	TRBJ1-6	CASSVRMGNNSPLHF
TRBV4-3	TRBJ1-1	CASSYILISANTEAFF
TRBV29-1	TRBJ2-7	CSVEAGTGSYEQYF
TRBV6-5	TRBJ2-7	CASSKLQGVGYEQYF
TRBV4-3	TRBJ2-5	CASSQDTSRGTQYF
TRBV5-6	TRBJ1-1	CASSLDPPSDTEAFF
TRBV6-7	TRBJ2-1	CASSYPILATAYNEQFF
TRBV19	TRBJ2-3	CASSIAPATDTQYF
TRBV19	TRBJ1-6	CASSTDRGGYSPLHF
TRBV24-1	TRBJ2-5	CATSQGQGKSSGETQYF
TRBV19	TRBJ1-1	CASSTQKNTEAFF
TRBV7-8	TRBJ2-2	CASSGRTSGELFF
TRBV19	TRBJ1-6	CATASTRGNSPLHF
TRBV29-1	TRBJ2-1	CSVAGLAGTYNEQFF
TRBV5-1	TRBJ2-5	CASSLTGGDGETQYF
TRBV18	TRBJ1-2	CASSPLDRGQDGYTF
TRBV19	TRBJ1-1	CASSPQGDANTEAFF
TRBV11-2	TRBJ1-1	CASSLVTGRTEAFF
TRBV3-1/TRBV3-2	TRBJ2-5	CASSPPWSGETQYF
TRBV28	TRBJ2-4	CASSYLTGFENIQYF
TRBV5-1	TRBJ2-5	CASSLAIERVAETQYF
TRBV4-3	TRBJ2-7	CASSQESDAAYEQYF
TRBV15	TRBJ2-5	CATSRTPTGGGETQYF
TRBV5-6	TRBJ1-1	CASSLQGHMGTEAFF
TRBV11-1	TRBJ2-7	CASSLARNSYEQYF
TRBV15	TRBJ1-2	CATSRDRPVDYGYTF
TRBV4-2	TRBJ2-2	CASSRERYTGELFF
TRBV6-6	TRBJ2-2	CASSGGAGGELFF
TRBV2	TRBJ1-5	CASSEARRNNQPQHF
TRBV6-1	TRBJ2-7	CASSESPTYEQYF
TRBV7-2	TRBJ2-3	CASSLQGGPGGTDTQYF
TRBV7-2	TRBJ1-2	CASSLADRSYGYTF
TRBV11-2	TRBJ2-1	CASSLGQGPYNEQFF
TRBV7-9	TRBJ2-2	CASSLARGNTGELFF
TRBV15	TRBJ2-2	CATSKARRASGGTGELFF
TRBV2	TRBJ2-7	CASSPSRWAAEGTYEQYF
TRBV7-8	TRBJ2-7	CASSLRDEASYEQYF
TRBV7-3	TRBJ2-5	CASSFNRGETQYF
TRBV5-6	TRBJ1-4	CASSLFAEGKLFF
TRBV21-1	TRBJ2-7	CASSKVETRNHEQYF
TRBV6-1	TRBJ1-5	CASSEGEGAYQPQHF
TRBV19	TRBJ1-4	CASSFREKGEKLFF
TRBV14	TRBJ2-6	CASSHMTTYSGANVLTF
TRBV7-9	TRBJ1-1	CASSPSGRNTEAFF
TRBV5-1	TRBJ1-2	CASSQGTAKSYGYTF
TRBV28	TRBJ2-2	CASRGGQVNTGELFF
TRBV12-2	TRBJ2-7	CASRLVLGMSYEQYF
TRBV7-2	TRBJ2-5	CASSHGGRGRETQYF
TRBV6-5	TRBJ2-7	CAATLTGPIAYEQYF